The rows below give T cell receptor beta chains drawn from one sample of a study of OX40 agonist ivuxolimab in advanced cancers. Clones were read by immunoSEQ multiplex PCR, and TCRdb kept only the in-frame ones, dropping some. The table includes 70,000 or so clones, roughly nine tenths detected once. The material sequenced was CD4+ or CD8+ T cells sorted from blood, taken in a trial of the OX40 agonist ivuxolimab. All receptors come from an adult with an advanced solid tumor such as melanoma, head and neck, liver or kidney cancer. The CDR3 runs from the conserved cysteine through the conserved F or W. The D gene is left open where the match is weak. A row's size may be missing; if present it is once, few, many or a size class.

TRBV2	TRBD2	-	TRBJ2-2	TGTGCCAGCAGTGAAAGGAGGGCTAGCGGCACCGGGGAGCTGTTTTTT	CASSERRASGTGELFF
TRBV27	-	-	TRBJ1-1	TGTGCCAGCAGTCCGTCGACTGAGAACACTGAAGCTTTCTTT	CASSPSTENTEAFF
TRBV27	-	-	TRBJ1-6	TGTGCCAGCAGTTCGGAGAGGTCAGCGGGGAAGTCTTCACCCCTCCACTTT	CASSSERSAGKSSPLHF
TRBV9	-	-	TRBJ1-1	TGTGCCAGCAGCGTAGACCAGGGGCACACTGAAGCTTTCTTT	CASSVDQGHTEAFF
TRBV18	-	-	TRBJ1-1	TGTGCCAGCTCAGGTCGCACTGAAGCTTTCTTT	CASSGRTEAFF
TRBV14	-	-	TRBJ1-1	TGTGCCAGCAGCCGAAACATGAACACTGAAGCTTTCTTT	CASSRNMNTEAFF
TRBV7-2	TRBD2	-	TRBJ2-3	TGTGCCAGCAGCCTAGAGACTAGCGGAGATACGCAGTATTTT	CASSLETSGDTQYF
TRBV5-1	-	-	TRBJ1-2	TGCGCCAGCAGCTTGGGTGACAGCTATGGCTACACCTTC	CASSLGDSYGYTF
TRBV5-1	-	few	TRBJ2-2	TGCGCCAGCAGCTTGGCTGGCCCCCCCGGGGAGCTGTTTTTT	CASSLAGPPGELFF
TRBV10-1	-	-	TRBJ1-1	TGCGCCAGCAGCTCGGGCGGCATGAACACTGAAGCTTTCTTT	CASSSGGMNTEAFF
TRBV11-3	TRBD2	-	TRBJ2-1	TGTGCCAGCAGCTTAGAAGGGACTAGGAACAATGAGCAGTTCTTC	CASSLEGTRNNEQFF
TRBV9	-	-	TRBJ1-3	TGTGCCAGCAGCTACTTGGGTCTCTCTGGAAACACCATATATTTT	CASSYLGLSGNTIYF
TRBV6-5	-	-	TRBJ1-4	TGTGCCAGCAGGGTATCCAGGGGTGTCGGGGAAAAACTGTTTTTT	CASRVSRGVGEKLFF
TRBV7-8	TRBD1	-	TRBJ2-2	TGTGCCAGCAGCTCCACAGGGGGAATTAACACCGGGGAGCTGTTTTTT	CASSSTGGINTGELFF
TRBV2	TRBD1	-	TRBJ2-7	TGTGCCAGCAGTGCGGGACAGGGGGACGAGCAGTACTTC	CASSAGQGDEQYF